This T cell receptor beta chain was sequenced during a study of cytomegalovirus exposure and HLA in healthy donors (dated by TCRdb to the late 2010s). Regarding the research as a whole: The 666 repertoires of the first cohort and the roughly 120 validation repertoires were produced on the same platform, according to a later analysis. High-throughput TCR immunosequencing, statistical association of individual TCRs with disease status, and machine learning were combined to predict cytomegalovirus infection status. In addition to the first cohort of roughly 700 subjects, a separate validation cohort of 130 or so different subjects was used. The study was designed to test whether signatures of past pathogen exposure could be identified by cataloging public T cell receptors.

The donors were included in the validation cohort of 90 to 150 subjects, a group kept apart from the approximately 700-subject first cohort. The paper's findings and limits, for the study overall: Of the cluster scores, around 95% were above 0 in a later analysis, which found that TCRs clustered in the first cohort also tended to co-occur in the 110 or so validation repertoires. In vitro tests confirmed that a few of the cytomegalovirus-associated TCR beta chains recognize cytomegalovirus antigens. A later analysis lacked HLA typing for the validation cohort, so it scored co-occurrence in that cohort across all 110 or so repertoires. Cytomegalovirus status was reported to be diagnosed by the classifier with high specificity and sensitivity in both the original and validation cohorts. It was suggested by the authors that the approach could potentially be generalized to other disease states and immunological phenotypes. While some public TCRs were present in many individuals, most TCR sequences turned up only very rarely across donors. The study gave a list of more than 150 TCR beta chains associated with cytomegalovirus.

As to this clone: This clone's antigen is unknown. The sample holds no much larger clone one base away, and base qualities are not on file.

Library method: the immunoSEQ multiplex PCR assay. The study's own analysis went as follows. To diagnose cytomegalovirus status from the catalog of TCR beta chain sequences, a statistical classification framework was built. The table comes from immuneACCESS by way of TCRdb, which keeps in-frame sequences with V and J called. Part of the clones is missing from these tables; in studies checked, under half for an unresolved V gene and the rest for unknown reasons. That table is the source of V, J and clone size, and D and trimming were worked out from the DNA. The sample table records some 140,000 clones; approximately 90% of these occur just once. Clones ranked in the top ten supply 6.2% of the sample. V drops 3 bases and J drops 2 bases, leaving 3 bases in between. Via the germline V gene, CDR1 is SNHLY and CDR2 FYNNEI. Including the terminal cysteine and phenylalanine, the CDR3 comprises 12 residues. The DNA shown is the 36-base CDR3, in frame from base 1.

The source is a woman aged 30 to 39 in good health and CMV-seropositive. The rearrangement joined TRBV2 to TRBJ2-3, with the D gene too uncertain to name. Sequenced material: PBMCs. The CDR3: CASSDLTDTQYF. The sequence in DNA is TGTGCCAGCAGTGACCTCACAGATACGCAGTATTTT.